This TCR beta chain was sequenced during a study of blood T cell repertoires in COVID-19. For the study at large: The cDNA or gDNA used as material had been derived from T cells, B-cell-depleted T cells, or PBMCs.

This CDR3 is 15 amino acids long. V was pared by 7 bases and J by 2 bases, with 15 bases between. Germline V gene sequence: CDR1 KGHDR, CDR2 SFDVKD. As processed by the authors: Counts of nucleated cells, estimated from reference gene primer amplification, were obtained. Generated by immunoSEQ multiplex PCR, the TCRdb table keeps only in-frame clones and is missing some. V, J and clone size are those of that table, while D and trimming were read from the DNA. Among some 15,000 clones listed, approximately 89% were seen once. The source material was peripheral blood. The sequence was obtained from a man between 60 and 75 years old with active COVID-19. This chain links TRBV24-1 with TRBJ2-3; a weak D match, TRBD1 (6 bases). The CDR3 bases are TGTGCCACCAGCGGCAGGGGCGGAGACACAGATACGCAGTATTTT. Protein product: CATSGRGGDTDTQYF.